This TCR beta chain comes out of a study of blood T cells in healthy people across ages (dated by TCRdb to 2013 to 2016). For the study in its entirety: In model experiments, template switching captured about one uniquely barcoded TCR beta cDNA molecule for every two T cells. To track age-related changes in TCR beta repertoire diversity, the study relied on deep sequencing normalized with unique cDNA molecular identifiers. Donors were grouped into four age groups: young (average roughly 15 years), middle-aged (39), aged (around 60) and long-lived (approximately 78). Donors of different ages were randomly distributed across sequencing lanes to avoid experimental bias. The study analyzed two additional independent replicas of 1 million unique cDNA reads from the same blood draw for two donors, one aged 18 to 30 and one aged 80 or older. The research as a whole found: Observed TCR beta diversity correlated strongly with the percentage of naive T cells measured by flow cytometry. Bulk unsorted PBMC profiling prevented conclusive comparison of naive and antigen-experienced compartments. Compared with the aged group, the long-lived group had more naive CD4+ T cells, fewer expanded clones and increased TCR diversity, a pattern suggesting age selection. Observed TCR beta diversity per million T cells fell roughly linearly with age, and a significant reduction was already apparent by age roughly 41. Estimates of total diversity from one million sequenced T cells were regarded as lower bounds and underestimates. The CMV infection status of donors was not known, potentially confounding age-related changes in expanded clonotypes.

According to the germline V gene (reference sequence), CDR1 reads DFQATT and CDR2 reads SNEGSKA. The CDR3 has 13 amino acids, counting the end cysteine and phenylalanine. The sequence is cut down to CDR3 DNA, 39 bases in frame from base 1. V gives up 3 bases and J gives up 4 bases, and the segment between their germline ends measures 10 bases. Systemically healthy Caucasian individuals from Russia, 35 to 50 in total and aged about 6 to 100 years, were included as donors. Each donor gave about 9.2 milliliters of peripheral blood, drawn into EDTA-treated Vacutainer tubes. Ficoll-Paque density-gradient centrifugation was used to isolate PBMCs, with at least 6.5 million per sample. Total RNA was extracted from PBMCs with Trizol reagent, with at least 6 micrograms obtained per sample. For every donor, an aliquot of PBMCs went through flow cytometry to measure the percentages of naive CD45RAhigh/CD27high T cells.

Libraries were prepared through 5' RACE. The sample was run on an Illumina HiSeq 2500. A second about 7 to 11 cycle PCR used a sample-barcoded 5' primer and a J-beta primer mix. A unique molecular identifier was introduced onto each TCR beta cDNA molecule by a template-switch 5' adaptor carrying 12 random nucleotides. At least 2.5 million CDR3-containing paired-end reads were obtained from each sample. First-strand cDNA synthesis was performed from all RNA using the Mint cDNA synthesis kit, with priming by a TRBC-specific oligonucleotide. Following uracil-DNA glycosylase treatment, a first 18-cycle PCR with universal primers M1SS and BC2_uni_R was performed on all cDNA. The paper's data handling went like this. For normalization, 1 million high-quality reads were randomly selected from each sample, with every read carrying a distinct molecular identifier. Reads sharing molecular identifiers were discarded rather than binned into consensus sequences. MiTCR, run with a Q25 quality threshold and the strictest error-elimination algorithm, handled CDR3 identification, clonotype clustering and error correction. A nonparametric unseen species model using Euler transformation provided a lower-bound estimate of total TCR beta diversity. The raw public data were reprocessed by TCRdb itself: fastp quality trimming at Q25, MiXCR clonotype calling, in-frame beta chains only. One record per CDR3 amino acid sequence lists the most common genes and DNA. None of the V and J calls come from the authors' own analysis; TCRdb made them. The sample yields around 620,000 distinct CDR3 sequences; 27% were counted once. The ten top clones hold 15% to 20% of the sample.

As regards this clonotype: This clone's antigen is unknown. No per-base quality is available; no much larger clone lies one base away.

Specimen: blood. This clonotype originated in a woman in her seventies in good health. The V and J segments used are TRBV20-1 and TRBJ2-1; the D call is possibly TRBD1 or TRBD2, each sharing 5 bases. The nucleotide sequence reads as follows: TGCAGTGCTAGCTGGGGGTTATACAATGAGCAGTTCTTC. This translates into CSASWGLYNEQFF.